This T cell receptor (beta chain) was observed in a study of Ad26.COV2.S vaccination and SARS-CoV-2 variants (dated by TCRdb to about 2021). With regard to the full study: Vaccine-arm donors were drawn from COV1001, a multicentre, randomized, double-blind, placebo-controlled phase I-IIa trial of Ad26.COV2.S in healthy adults. Ad26.COV2.S was administered intramuscularly at 5 x 10^10 or 1 x 10^11 viral particles, either as a single shot or as two shots given 56 days apart. Participants in the trial were split at random into five groups of five each, receiving low-dose or high-dose Ad26.COV2.S once or twice, or else placebo on both occasions. A total of around 32 samples were included in the TCR-sequenced set, comprising roughly 19 Ad26.COV2.S vaccine recipients, 5 placebo recipients and 8 SARS-CoV-2 convalescent individuals. Investigators did not know the trial group allocation while performing experiments and assessing outcomes. TCRbeta repertoire sequencing served as the tool for gauging how specific and how broad the SARS-CoV-2-reactive T cell receptors were following Ad26.COV2.S vaccination. What the research found in general, with its limitations: After vaccination, substantial breadth of spike-specific CD8+ and CD4+ T cell responses was reported. The study lacked the statistical power to compare responses across vaccine doses or regimens. The authors noted that total T cell responses may have been underestimated by the TCR breadth and depth analyses. Comparable non-spike TCR breadth was observed between vaccine and placebo recipients, consistent with only spike being contained in the vaccine. Higher spike-specific TCR breadth was observed in Ad26.COV2.S recipients than in placebo recipients (P = 0.0014).

The immunoSEQ Assay was used to sequence TCRbeta CDR3 regions. After extraction, genomic DNA underwent amplification by bias-controlled multiplex PCR, followed by high-throughput sequencing. Under the source paper's analysis protocol: To quantify the absolute abundance of every unique TCRbeta CDR3 region, sequences were collapsed and filtered. T cell fraction was estimated by normalization of TCRbeta template counts to usable DNA, with usable DNA being measured through amplification of reference genes present in all nucleated cells. Repertoire TCRs were annotated as SARS-CoV-2-specific by exact matching of V gene, CDR3 amino acid sequence and J gene to a known reactive TCR set. MIRA supplied the reference SARS-CoV-2 TCR set, which was filtered for enrichment in COVID-19-positive ImmuneCODE repertoires so that public or cross-reactive TCRs were removed. Using the MIRA antigens, annotated TCRs were further analysed by specific ORF or by position within an ORF. Breadth was defined as annotated unique rearrangements over total unique productive rearrangements; depth was the summed frequency of those rearrangements. Group comparisons of TCR breadth used two-sided Wilcoxon rank-sum tests. This is the immuneACCESS table as TCRdb keeps it, with only in-frame sequences that have V and J called. A part of the clones is gone; compared with another copy, unresolved V genes explain less than half, and the rest is unexplained. That table is the source of V, J and clone size, and D and trimming were worked out from the DNA. In all, the sample holds hundreds of thousands of clones, and around 87% of those were seen once. Under 4% of the sample goes to the ten largest clones.

With regard to this clone: Its antigen is currently not known. No qualities accompany the bases; no much larger clone lies one base away.

The CDR3 starts with the cysteine, ends with the phenylalanine, and has 17 residues. The CDR3 DNA has 51 bases and is translated from base 1. Ends trimmed: V by 5 bases, J by 0 bases; bases unmatched to a gene: 11. The CDR1 and CDR2 encoded by the germline V gene are SGHVS and FQNEAQ. Reading the label with the study, this specimen's treatment or condition is: 15 to 20 received Ad26.COV2.S at low or high dose, single or two shots; about five received placebo; per-sample allocation not given. Repertoires of vaccine and placebo recipients were sequenced from samples taken on day 63 after the first injection. Cohort 1b enrolled 25 to 30 adults aged 18-55 years at a single site in Boston, USA, between 29 July and 7 August 2020. Ad26.COV2.S was a replication-incompetent adenovirus type 26 vector that expressed a prefusion-stabilized SARS-CoV-2 spike protein derived from the original Wuhan strain.

Specimen: peripheral blood, collected in a trial of Ad26.COV2.S vaccine versus placebo. This receptor chain uses TRBV7-8 and TRBJ2-5; TRBD2 matches 8 bases in the middle. The TCR comes from a person between 18 and 60 years old who received the Ad26.COV2.S COVID-19 vaccine or a placebo. The CDR3 amino acid sequence is: CASSVTSALMYQETQYF. DNA sequence: TGTGCCAGCAGCGTGACTAGCGCGTTAATGTACCAAGAGACCCAGTACTTC.